This T cell receptor beta chain was documented in a study of type 1 regulatory T cells. The CDR3 runs 14 residues. V shed 6 bases and J 6 bases; nucleotides not matched to a gene: 7. Germline CDR1 and CDR2: MNHEY and SMNVEV (reference sequence). MiXCR was run by TCRdb on the reads, yielding one entry per CDR3 protein. The sample includes around 69,000 distinct CDR3 sequences, about 60% of them seen just once. This clonotype has just a few counts. No antigen is known for it. The sequenced material came from cultured T cells, either the whole culture or a sorted T cell fraction (not recorded which). Subset meaning: Tr1-enriched cell product generated in vitro against host alloantigens. The chain couples TRBV27 to TRBJ2-2; the match to TRBD2 covers 7 bases. The clonotype comes from a human donor in good health. As DNA, the CDR3 is TGTGCCAGCAGCACACAACTAGCGTCCGGGGAGCTGTTTTTT. Translation: CASSTQLASGELFF.